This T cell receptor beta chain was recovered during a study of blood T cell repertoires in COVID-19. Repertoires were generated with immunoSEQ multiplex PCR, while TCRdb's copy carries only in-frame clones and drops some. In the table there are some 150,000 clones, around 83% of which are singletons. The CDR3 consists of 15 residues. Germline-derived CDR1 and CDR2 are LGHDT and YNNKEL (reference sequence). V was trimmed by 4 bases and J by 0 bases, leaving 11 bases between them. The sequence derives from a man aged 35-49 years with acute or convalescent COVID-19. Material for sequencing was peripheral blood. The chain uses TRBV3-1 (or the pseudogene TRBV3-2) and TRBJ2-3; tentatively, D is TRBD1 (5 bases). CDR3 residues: CASSPRGRSTDTQYF. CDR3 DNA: TGTGCCAGCAGCCCTAGGGGAAGGAGCACAGATACGCAGTATTTT.